The rows below give T cell receptor beta chains drawn from one sample of a study of low-dose radiotherapy and immunotherapy resistance in tumors. MiXCR, applied by TCRdb to the reads, yields one record per CDR3 protein. The sample holds 40,000 or so distinct CDR3 sequences, 25% to 40% seen once. The source was PBMCs, collected before treatment. These receptors were obtained from a male donor with gallbladder cancer. Both conserved end residues are part of each CDR3. Each record gives: D gene, clone size, V gene, J gene, CDR3 protein, CDR3 DNA. The D gene is left open where the match is weak. Only some rows state a clone size, as once, few, many or a class for expanded clones.

-	-	TRBV5-1	TRBJ1-2	CASSDSTTGNYGYTF	TGCGCCAGCAGCGACTCAACTACAGGGAACTATGGCTACACCTTC
-	many	TRBV7-9	TRBJ2-7	CASSSPGSPYEQYF	TGTGCCAGCAGCTCCCCGGGGTCTCCCTACGAGCAGTACTTC
TRBD2	many	TRBV7-9	TRBJ2-1	CASSLSLAGLNEQFF	TGTGCCAGCAGCTTATCTCTAGCGGGGCTAAATGAGCAGTTCTTC
-	many	TRBV28	TRBJ2-5	CASSRDRPQETQYF	TGTGCCAGCAGTCGGGACCGTCCCCAAGAGACCCAGTACTTC
TRBD2	-	TRBV2	TRBJ2-3	CASRRAGGSTDTQYF	TGTGCCAGCAGAAGAGCGGGGGGGAGCACAGATACGCAGTATTTT
-	many	TRBV7-9	TRBJ1-5	CASSDGLGEAQHF	TGTGCCAGCAGCGACGGCTTAGGGGAGGCCCAGCATTTT
-	-	TRBV9	TRBJ2-1	CASSVGRGPYNEQFF	TGTGCCAGCAGCGTAGGGAGGGGACCCTACAATGAGCAGTTCTTC
TRBD2	many	TRBV10-3	TRBJ2-7	CAISQRGEANEQYF	TGTGCCATCAGTCAGCGGGGTGAAGCTAACGAGCAGTACTTC
TRBD1	many	TRBV11-2	TRBJ2-7	CASSLVPGGGYEQYF	TGTGCCAGCAGCTTAGTTCCAGGGGGCGGCTACGAGCAGTACTTC
-	many	TRBV28	TRBJ2-3	CASWPEARVPDTQYF	TGTGCCAGTTGGCCTGAAGCCCGGGTTCCTGATACGCAGTATTTT
TRBD2	many	TRBV3-1	TRBJ2-3	CASSQTGGSTDTQYF	TGTGCCAGCAGCCAAACGGGGGGGTCCACAGATACGCAGTATTTT
-	many	TRBV7-9	TRBJ2-2	CASSFSSGPTGELFF	TGTGCCAGCAGCTTTAGCTCAGGGCCCACCGGGGAGCTGTTTTTT
-	medium-sized	TRBV5-1	TRBJ1-1	CASSLSGIEAFF	TGCGCCAGCAGCTTGAGTGGGATTGAAGCTTTCTTT
-	many	TRBV5-1	TRBJ1-3	CASRFQGSGNTIYF	TGCGCCAGCAGATTCCAGGGGTCTGGAAACACCATATATTTT
-	many	TRBV3-1	TRBJ1-1	CASSQDNFLWRPRKDTEAFF	TGTGCCAGCAGCCAAGATAACTTTTTATGGCGACCTCGGAAGGACACTGAAGCTTTCTTT
-	-	TRBV7-3	TRBJ2-2	CASSLTATGELFFF	-
-	many	TRBV7-9	TRBJ2-7	CASSSGNSYEQYF	TGTGCCAGCAGCTCGGGGAACTCCTACGAGCAGTACTTC
-	once	TRBV5-5	TRBJ2-5	CASSLGFLQETQYF	TGTGCCAGCAGCTTGGGTTTTTTACAAGAGACCCAGTACTTC
-	-	TRBV20-1	TRBJ2-3	CSASRDTGTDTQYF	TGCAGTGCTAGCAGGGACACAGGCACAGATACGCAGTATTTT
-	-	TRBV28	TRBJ1-2	CASSSIQGYTF	TGTGCCAGCAGTTCGATACAAGGCTACACCTTC
TRBD1	-	TRBV29-1	TRBJ2-7	CSAIGALGGSEQYF	TGCAGCGCTATCGGGGCATTAGGGGGCAGTGAGCAGTACTTC
-	many	TRBV19	TRBJ2-3	CASSSIGGSTDTQYF	TGTGCCAGTAGTTCAATCGGAGGCAGCACAGATACGCAGTATTTT
-	many	TRBV20-1	TRBJ2-3	CSAPRGLTDTQYF	TGCAGTGCTCCCCGTGGGCTCACAGATACGCAGTATTTT
TRBD1	few	TRBV30	TRBJ1-2	CAWHRDRFSYGYTF	TGTGCCTGGCACCGGGACAGATTTAGCTATGGCTACACCTTC
-	-	TRBV2	TRBJ2-1	CASSEVAPHEQFF	TGTGCCAGCAGTGAGGTAGCGCCCCATGAGCAGTTCTTC
-	many	TRBV7-2	TRBJ2-3	CASSLLWGRTDTQYF	TGTGCCAGCAGCTTACTTTGGGGGAGAACAGATACGCAGTATTTT
-	many	TRBV28	TRBJ2-1	CASSSTGISYNEQFF	TGTGCCAGCAGTTCGACAGGTATCTCCTACAATGAGCAGTTCTTC
-	-	TRBV28	TRBJ2-3	CALGDSALYLCASSASTDTQYF	-
-	-	TRBV7-2	TRBJ1-4	CASSFRRVATNEKLFF	TGTGCCAGCAGCTTTAGGAGAGTAGCAACTAATGAAAAACTGTTTTTT
-	many	TRBV19	TRBJ2-5	CASSVQGVAPGGTQYF	TGTGCCAGTAGTGTCCAGGGAGTTGCGCCTGGTGGGACCCAGTACTTC
TRBD2	many	TRBV20-1	TRBJ2-5	CSARLAGSETQYF	TGCAGTGCTAGACTAGCGGGGTCTGAGACCCAGTACTTC
TRBD1	few	TRBV28	TRBJ2-2	CASSFTGARAGELFF	TGTGCCAGCAGTTTTACAGGGGCCCGGGCCGGGGAGCTGTTTTTT
-	-	TRBV27	TRBJ2-2	CASSLNRDNAGELFF	TGTGCCAGCAGTTTAAATAGGGATAACGCCGGGGAGCTGTTTTTT
TRBD1	-	TRBV6-2/TRBV6-3	TRBJ1-5	CASSSSDRGLIIWDNQPQHF	TGTGCCAGCAGTTCCTCCGACAGGGGGCTAATCATTTGGGACAATCAGCCCCAGCATTTT
-	-	TRBV4-3	TRBJ2-7	CASSQEGGLGTVQYF	TGCGCCAGCAGCCAAGAGGGAGGCCTCGGGACGGTGCAGTACTTC
TRBD1	many	TRBV9	TRBJ2-5	CASSEGQGQETQYF	TGTGCCAGCAGCGAGGGACAGGGGCAAGAGACCCAGTACTTC
-	-	TRBV14	TRBJ2-7	CASSPRQQSYEQYF	TGTGCCAGCAGCCCGAGGCAACAGTCCTACGAGCAGTACTTC